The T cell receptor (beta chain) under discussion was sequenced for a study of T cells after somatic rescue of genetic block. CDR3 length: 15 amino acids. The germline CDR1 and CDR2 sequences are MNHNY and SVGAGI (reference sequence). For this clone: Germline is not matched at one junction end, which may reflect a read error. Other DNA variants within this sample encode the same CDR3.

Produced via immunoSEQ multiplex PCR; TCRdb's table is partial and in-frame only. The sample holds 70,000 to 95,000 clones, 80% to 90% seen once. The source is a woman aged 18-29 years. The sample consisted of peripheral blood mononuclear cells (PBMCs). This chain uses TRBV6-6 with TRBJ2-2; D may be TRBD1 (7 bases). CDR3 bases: TGTGCCACCATCCGGGACAGCCACTTTCCGGGGGAGCTATTTTTT. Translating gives CATIRDSHFPGELFF.